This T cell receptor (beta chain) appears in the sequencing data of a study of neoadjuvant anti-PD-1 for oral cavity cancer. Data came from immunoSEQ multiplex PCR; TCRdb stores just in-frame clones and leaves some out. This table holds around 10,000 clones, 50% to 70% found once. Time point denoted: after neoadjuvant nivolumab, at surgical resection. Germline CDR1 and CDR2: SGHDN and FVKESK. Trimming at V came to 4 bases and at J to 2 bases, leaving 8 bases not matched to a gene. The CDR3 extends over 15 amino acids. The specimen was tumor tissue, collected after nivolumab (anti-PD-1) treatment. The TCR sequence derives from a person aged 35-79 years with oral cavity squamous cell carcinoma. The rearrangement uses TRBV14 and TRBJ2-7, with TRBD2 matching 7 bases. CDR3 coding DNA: TGTGCCAGCAGCCCCCTCGAGCGGGGTCCCTACGAGCAGTACTTC. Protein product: CASSPLERGPYEQYF.